The clone carrying this TCR beta chain was observed at least ten times. Its antigen is as yet unknown. TCRdb re-called the 5' RACE reads through MiXCR, storing one row per CDR3 protein. There are about 96,000 distinct CDR3 sequences in the sample; 8.8% occur only once, and roughly 5.5% lies in the top ten. These data originate in a study of CD8 T cells in ankylosing spondylitis. General study results and limits: Significant enrichment of disease-linked clones was reportedly seen in matched ankylosing spondylitis synovial fluid. Several of the motif variants were reported before in synovial fluid and blood from reactive arthritis.

The receptor comes from a male donor with ankylosing spondylitis or in good health (not recorded which). The sample taken for sequencing was blood, either unsorted or a sorted T cell fraction (not recorded which).

DNA for the CDR3: TGCGCCAGCAGCTTGGTGGCTCCCGGCACAGATACGCAGTATTTT. Translating gives CASSLVAPGTDTQYF. The J gene is TRBJ2-3, the V gene TRBV5-1; D call uncertain. This CDR3 contains 15 residues. The germline V and J ends were trimmed by 0 bases and 1 base, with 9 bases remaining between them. The germline gives CDR1 SGHRS, CDR2 YFSETQ.